Only a few counts were recorded for the clone carrying this T cell receptor (beta chain). Its antigen is not identified. V gave up 3 bases and J gave up 5 bases; unmatched junction bases: 5. Germline CDR1 reads SGDLS; CDR2 reads YYNGEE. CDR3 length: 14 amino acids. The sample is drawn from a study of CD8 T cells in ankylosing spondylitis. The study's findings and limits: In ankylosing spondylitis blood, a motif of roughly eight highly homologous TCR beta variants appeared characteristic.

In TCRdb, the 5' RACE reads were re-called with MiXCR into one record per CDR3 protein. This sample has 220,000 or so distinct CDR3 sequences, with 18% found just once. Sequencing used blood, either unsorted or a sorted T cell fraction (not recorded which). This clonotype originated in a male donor with ankylosing spondylitis. V gene TRBV9 combines with J gene TRBJ1-3, with TRBD1 matching over 7 bases. CDR3: CASSGGQTRNTIYF. The CDR3 DNA follows: TGTGCCAGCAGCGGGGGACAGACGAGAAACACCATATATTTT.